Below, 11 T cell receptor beta chains from the same sample are listed, as sequenced in a study of T cell responses to AZD1222 COVID-19 vaccine (dated by TCRdb to the early 2020s). The time point label here, explained by the study, means: about 28 days (+/-7) after the second vaccine dose. Libraries came from the immunoSEQ multiplex PCR assay. TCRdb retrieved this table from immuneACCESS and kept in-frame rearrangements only. Not all clones are present; in checked studies, unresolved V genes account for under half, and no reason is known for the remainder. The sample yields about 160,000 clones; around nine tenths were counted once. The ten largest account for 3% to 3.5% of the sample. The input for sequencing was peripheral blood, taken 28 days after the second AZD1222 dose. The receptor source for this set is an adult who received the AZD1222 COVID-19 vaccine.

V gene TRBV6-4 combines with J gene TRBJ2-7; possibly TRBD2 for D (6 bases). The CDR3 consists of 13 residues. The V gene lost 7 bases and the J gene lost 0 bases, with 10 bases spanning the gap. CDR1 is MRHNA and CDR2 is SNTAGT in the germline V gene. The CDR3 sequence: CASKGSGSYEQYF. CDR3 nucleotide sequence: TGTGCCAGCAAGGGTAGCGGCTCCTACGAGCAGTACTTC.

The chain is built from TRBV5-5 and TRBJ1-1; D perhaps matches TRBD1 (6 bases). Germline loops: CDR1 SGHKS, CDR2 YYEKEE (reference sequence). V was pared by 5 bases and J by 3 bases, with 14 bases between. The CDR3 covers 14 residues. The CDR3 sequence: CASSAGAMDTEAFF. The CDR3 DNA reads TGTGCCAGCAGTGCAGGGGCGATGGACACTGAAGCTTTCTTT.

The V gene is TRBV5-1, the J gene TRBJ2-2; possibly TRBD1 or TRBD2 for D (5 bases each). The CDR3 sequence is 15 residues long. Germline CDR1 SGHRS, CDR2 YFSETQ. Trimming removed 0 bases at V and 5 bases at J, with 11 bases between. The CDR3 region has the DNA TGCGCCAGCAGCTTGGGGGGACGAACGACCGGGGAGCTGTTTTTT. Its translation is CASSLGGRTTGELFF.

The gene calls are TRBV19 and TRBJ2-1, with 10 bases aligning to TRBD2. The germline gives CDR1 LNHDA, CDR2 SQIVND (reference sequence). This CDR3 has 15 amino acids. The ends lost 10 bases at V and 0 bases at J; junction bases unmatched: 6. The CDR3 bases are TGTGCCACCGGACTAGCGGCGAGCTCCTACAATGAGCAGTTCTTC. Amino acid sequence: CATGLAASSYNEQFF. Based on the CDR3 plus reference TRBV19 and TRBJ2-1, the full variable domain is DGGITQSPKYLFRKEGQNVTLSCEQNLNHDAMYWYRQDPGQGLRLIYYSQIVNDFQKGDIAEGYSVSREKKESFPLTVTSAQKNPTAFYLCATGLAASSYNEQFFGPGTRLTVL.

This chain joins TRBV5-4 and TRBJ1-5; D not resolved. This CDR3 spans 14 amino acids. The germline V gene has CDR1 SGHNT and CDR2 YYREEE (reference sequence). V lost 3 bases and J 1 base, leaving 8 bases between the germline ends. CDR3 in amino acids: CASSWAGSNQPQHF. In DNA form, the CDR3 reads TGTGCCAGCAGCTGGGCGGGGAGCAATCAGCCCCAGCATTTT.

The chain has TRBV5-1 and TRBJ1-3; perhaps TRBD1 as D (5 bases). Germline V CDR1 and CDR2: SGHRS, YFSETQ. Trimming removed 4 bases from V and 0 bases from J, with 14 bases in between. The CDR3 covers 16 residues. This CDR3 is CASSASSGSSGNTIYF. The CDR3 DNA sequence: TGCGCCAGCAGCGCCAGCTCAGGGTCCTCTGGAAACACCATATATTTT. The full variable domain, in which reference TRBV5-1 and TRBJ1-3 provide the parts outside the CDR3, is KAGVTQTPRYLIKTRGQQVTLSCSPISGHRSVSWYQQTPGQGLQFLFEYFSETQRNKGNFPGRFSGRQFSNSRSEMNVSTLELGDSALYLCASSASSGSSGNTIYFGEGSWLTVV.

This chain links TRBV6-5 with TRBJ1-5; TRBD1 matches 8 bases. Trimming removed 6 bases from V and 6 bases from J; junction bases left unmatched: 4. The CDR3 is 13 residues long. CDR1 and CDR2 (germline): MNHEY, SVGAGI. As DNA, the CDR3 is TGTGCCAGCAGCTTGGACAGGGTTCAGCCCCAGCATTTT. The encoded protein is CASSLDRVQPQHF.

V is TRBV6-5 and J is TRBJ1-2, with D unresolved. CDR3 length: 15 amino acids. The germline V and J ends were trimmed by 0 bases and 2 bases, with 10 bases remaining between them. The germline V gene encodes CDR1 MNHEY and CDR2 SVGAGI. The DNA for the CDR3 is TGTGCCAGCAGTTACTCGGAACTCGTAAACTATGGCTACACCTTC. Translation gives CASSYSELVNYGYTF.

The J gene is TRBJ1-1, the V gene TRBV20-1; D uncertain. V gave up 3 bases and J gave up 0 bases, with 5 bases separating them. This CDR3 region has 12 residues. The germline gives CDR1 DFQATT, CDR2 SNEGSKA (reference sequence). The CDR3 DNA reads TGCAGTGCTAGTCGCTTGAACACTGAAGCTTTCTTT. Protein sequence: CSASRLNTEAFF.

The rearrangement joins TRBV6-5 to TRBJ1-1; 7 bases line up with TRBD1. The V gene end was trimmed by 7 bases and the J gene end by 3 bases; junction bases not matched to a gene: 5. The CDR3 sequence is 13 residues long. The germline gives CDR1 MNHEY, CDR2 SVGAGI. This chain's CDR3 is CASTYTGDTEAFF. The CDR3 DNA is TGTGCCAGCACGTACACAGGGGACACTGAAGCTTTCTTT.

V and J are TRBV3-1 (or the pseudogene TRBV3-2) and TRBJ2-2; 12 bases map to TRBD2. CDR1 and CDR2 (germline): LGHDT, YNNKEL (reference sequence). This CDR3 is 16 amino acids long. After removal of 7 bases from V and 6 bases from J, the junction contained 9 bases not matched to a gene. The CDR3 nucleotides read TGTGCCAGCACCCCGACTAGCGGGAGAAGGGCCGGGGAGCTGTTTTTT. Translating it yields CASTPTSGRRAGELFF.